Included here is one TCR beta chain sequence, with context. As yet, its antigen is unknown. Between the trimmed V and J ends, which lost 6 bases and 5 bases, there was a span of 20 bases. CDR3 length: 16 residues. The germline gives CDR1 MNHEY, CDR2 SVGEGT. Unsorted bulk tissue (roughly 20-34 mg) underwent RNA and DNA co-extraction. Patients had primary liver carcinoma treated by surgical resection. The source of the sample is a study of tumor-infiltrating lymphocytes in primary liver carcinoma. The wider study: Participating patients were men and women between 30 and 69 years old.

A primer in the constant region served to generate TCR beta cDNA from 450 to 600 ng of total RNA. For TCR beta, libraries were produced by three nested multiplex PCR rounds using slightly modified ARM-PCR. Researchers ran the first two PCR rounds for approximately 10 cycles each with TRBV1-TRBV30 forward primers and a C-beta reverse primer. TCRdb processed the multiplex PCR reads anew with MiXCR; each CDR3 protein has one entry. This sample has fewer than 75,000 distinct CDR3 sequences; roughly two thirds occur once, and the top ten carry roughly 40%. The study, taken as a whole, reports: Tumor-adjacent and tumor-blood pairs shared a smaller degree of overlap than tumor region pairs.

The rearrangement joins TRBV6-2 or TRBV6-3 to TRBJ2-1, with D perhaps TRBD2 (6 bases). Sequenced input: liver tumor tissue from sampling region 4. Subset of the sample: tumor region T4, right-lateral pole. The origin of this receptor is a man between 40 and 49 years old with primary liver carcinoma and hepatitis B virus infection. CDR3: CASSSGGDGLDNEQFF. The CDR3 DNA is TGTGCCAGCAGCTCGGGCGGGGACGGACTCGACAATGAGCAGTTCTTC.